This is a list of T cell receptor beta chains from one sample in a study of cytomegalovirus exposure and HLA in healthy donors. Assay used: immunoSEQ multiplex PCR; TCRdb lists only in-frame clones, some missing. The repertoire has fewer than 250,000 clones, about 80% of them found once; the top ten carry about 9.4%. Sequencing was performed on PBMCs. The receptors come from a woman between 50 and 59 years old in good health and CMV-seropositive. Each CDR3 is given with its conserved first and last residue. The D gene is left open where the match is weak. A clone size is listed for some rows: how often the clone was seen (once, few, many), or a class if it is expanded.

j_call: TRBJ1-5; v_call: TRBV19; d_call: -; cdr3_length: 13; clone_size: -; cdr3_aa: CASSTNSNQPQHF; cdr3_nt: TGTGCCAGTAGTACAAATAGCAATCAGCCCCAGCATTTT
j_call: TRBJ1-6; v_call: TRBV9; d_call: -; cdr3_length: 15; clone_size: -; cdr3_aa: CASSETRVANSPLHF; cdr3_nt: TGTGCCAGCAGCGAAACCAGGGTTGCAAATTCACCCCTCCACTTT
j_call: TRBJ1-5; v_call: TRBV18; d_call: TRBD1; cdr3_length: 15; clone_size: -; cdr3_aa: CASSPGQGAGQPQHF; cdr3_nt: TGTGCCAGCTCCCCCGGGCAGGGGGCAGGACAGCCCCAGCATTTT
j_call: TRBJ1-5; v_call: TRBV7-8; d_call: -; cdr3_length: 17; clone_size: -; cdr3_aa: CASSIRADSRLWQPQHF; cdr3_nt: TGTGCCAGCAGCATCAGGGCGGACAGTCGGCTTTGGCAGCCCCAGCATTTT
j_call: TRBJ2-5; v_call: TRBV7-2; d_call: -; cdr3_length: 14; clone_size: -; cdr3_aa: CASSLGGFRGTQYF; cdr3_nt: TGTGCCAGCAGCTTAGGCGGTTTTAGAGGGACCCAGTACTTC
j_call: TRBJ2-1; v_call: TRBV15; d_call: -; cdr3_length: 14; clone_size: -; cdr3_aa: CATSMPGAYNEQFF; cdr3_nt: TGTGCCACCAGCATGCCAGGGGCCTACAATGAGCAGTTCTTC
j_call: TRBJ2-6; v_call: TRBV2; d_call: -; cdr3_length: 15; clone_size: once; cdr3_aa: CARQLDYSGANVLTF; cdr3_nt: TGTGCTCGACAATTGGACTACTCTGGGGCCAACGTCCTGACTTTC
j_call: TRBJ1-2; v_call: TRBV18; d_call: TRBD1; cdr3_length: 16; clone_size: -; cdr3_aa: CASSPPYRDSTYGYTF; cdr3_nt: TGTGCCAGCTCACCACCCTATCGGGACAGCACGTATGGCTACACCTTC
j_call: TRBJ1-4; v_call: TRBV9; d_call: TRBD1; cdr3_length: 14; clone_size: -; cdr3_aa: CASSVGGGREKLFF; cdr3_nt: TGTGCCAGCAGCGTAGGAGGGGGCCGTGAAAAACTGTTTTTT
j_call: TRBJ2-3; v_call: TRBV6-1; d_call: TRBD2; cdr3_length: 15; clone_size: -; cdr3_aa: CASSSREGSTDTQYF; cdr3_nt: TGTGCCAGCAGTTCGAGGGAGGGGAGCACAGATACGCAGTATTTT
j_call: TRBJ2-2; v_call: TRBV19; d_call: -; cdr3_length: 15; clone_size: -; cdr3_aa: CASRGGGRGTGELFF; cdr3_nt: TGTGCCAGTAGGGGGGGCGGCAGGGGGACCGGGGAGCTGTTTTTT
j_call: TRBJ1-5; v_call: TRBV6-5; d_call: -; cdr3_length: 14; clone_size: -; cdr3_aa: CASSITAVNQPQHF; cdr3_nt: TGTGCCAGCAGCATAACCGCGGTAAATCAGCCCCAGCATTTT
j_call: TRBJ2-3; v_call: TRBV28; d_call: TRBD2; cdr3_length: 13; clone_size: -; cdr3_aa: CASGLGGTDTQYF; cdr3_nt: TGTGCCAGTGGACTAGGTGGCACAGATACGCAGTATTTT
j_call: TRBJ1-1; v_call: TRBV9; d_call: -; cdr3_length: 14; clone_size: -; cdr3_aa: CASSVGSMNTEAFF; cdr3_nt: TGTGCCAGCAGCGTAGGGAGCATGAACACTGAAGCTTTCTTT
j_call: TRBJ2-3; v_call: TRBV4-3; d_call: TRBD2; cdr3_length: 18; clone_size: once; cdr3_aa: CASSQDHGGGAWVDTQYF; cdr3_nt: TGCGCCAGCAGCCAAGATCACGGCGGGGGGGCCTGGGTAGATACGCAGTATTTT
j_call: TRBJ1-5; v_call: TRBV19; d_call: TRBD1; cdr3_length: 17; clone_size: -; cdr3_aa: CASSPGTGGTSNQPQHF; cdr3_nt: TGTGCCAGTAGTCCCGGGACAGGGGGAACGAGCAATCAGCCCCAGCATTTT
j_call: TRBJ1-4; v_call: TRBV4-2; d_call: TRBD1; cdr3_length: 19; clone_size: -; cdr3_aa: CASSPNGGQGAETNEKLFF; cdr3_nt: TGTGCCAGCAGCCCTAACGGGGGACAGGGGGCAGAAACTAATGAAAAACTGTTTTTT
j_call: TRBJ2-3; v_call: TRBV5-4; d_call: -; cdr3_length: 16; clone_size: -; cdr3_aa: CASSLGGSGPTDTQYF; cdr3_nt: TGTGCCAGCAGCTTGGGGGGTAGCGGCCCCACAGATACGCAGTATTTT
j_call: TRBJ1-2; v_call: TRBV4-2; d_call: TRBD1; cdr3_length: 17; clone_size: -; cdr3_aa: CASSQGTRTGANYGYTF; cdr3_nt: TGTGCCAGCAGCCAAGGAACAAGGACAGGCGCTAACTATGGCTACACCTTC
j_call: TRBJ2-2; v_call: TRBV27; d_call: TRBD1; cdr3_length: 14; clone_size: -; cdr3_aa: CAITQGRKTGELFF; cdr3_nt: TGTGCCATAACACAGGGGCGCAAGACCGGGGAGCTGTTTTTT
j_call: TRBJ2-7; v_call: TRBV7-8; d_call: -; cdr3_length: 14; clone_size: -; cdr3_aa: CASSLGSRADEQYF; cdr3_nt: TGTGCCAGCAGCTTAGGGTCCAGGGCGGACGAGCAGTACTTC
j_call: TRBJ2-2; v_call: TRBV6-1; d_call: -; cdr3_length: 15; clone_size: few; cdr3_aa: CASSESKGVGGELFF; cdr3_nt: TGTGCCAGCAGTGAAAGTAAGGGGGTCGGCGGGGAGCTGTTTTTT
j_call: TRBJ1-6; v_call: TRBV7-6; d_call: -; cdr3_length: 19; clone_size: once; cdr3_aa: CASSSADYREIRYNSPLHF; cdr3_nt: TGTGCCAGCAGCTCCGCGGATTACAGGGAAATCCGCTATAATTCACCCCTCCACTTT
j_call: TRBJ1-2; v_call: TRBV14; d_call: TRBD1; cdr3_length: 16; clone_size: -; cdr3_aa: CASSQVFGQGFYGYTF; cdr3_nt: TGTGCCAGCAGCCAAGTCTTTGGACAGGGCTTCTATGGCTACACCTTC
j_call: TRBJ2-2; v_call: TRBV30; d_call: TRBD1; cdr3_length: 14; clone_size: -; cdr3_aa: CAWKGQGDTGELFF; cdr3_nt: TGTGCCTGGAAGGGACAGGGGGACACCGGGGAGCTGTTTTTT
j_call: TRBJ1-6; v_call: TRBV5-6; d_call: -; cdr3_length: 18; clone_size: -; cdr3_aa: CASSLYRQTSSYNSPLHF; cdr3_nt: TGTGCCAGCAGCTTGTACAGGCAGACGAGCTCCTATAATTCACCCCTCCACTTT
j_call: TRBJ1-4; v_call: TRBV4-1; d_call: -; cdr3_length: 16; clone_size: few; cdr3_aa: CASSQAGGKGGEKLFF; cdr3_nt: TGCGCCAGCAGCCAAGCGGGGGGTAAGGGCGGTGAAAAACTGTTTTTT
j_call: TRBJ1-5; v_call: TRBV6-5; d_call: -; cdr3_length: 16; clone_size: -; cdr3_aa: CASSYGAIGSNQPQHF; cdr3_nt: TGTGCCAGCAGTTACGGGGCGATAGGGAGCAATCAGCCCCAGCATTTT
j_call: TRBJ1-1; v_call: TRBV15; d_call: -; cdr3_length: 15; clone_size: -; cdr3_aa: CATSRDLTANTEAFF; cdr3_nt: TGTGCCACCAGCAGAGATCTAACAGCTAATACCGAAGCTTTCTTT
j_call: TRBJ2-2; v_call: TRBV7-8; d_call: TRBD2; cdr3_length: 16; clone_size: -; cdr3_aa: CASSLLAGANTGELFF; cdr3_nt: TGTGCCAGCAGCTTATTAGCGGGGGCGAACACCGGGGAGCTGTTTTTT
j_call: TRBJ2-6; v_call: TRBV11-2; d_call: TRBD1; cdr3_length: 15; clone_size: once; cdr3_aa: CASSSQGAGANVLTF; cdr3_nt: TGTGCCAGCAGCTCACAGGGGGCTGGGGCCAACGTCCTGACTTTC